This TCR beta chain was sequenced in a study of Graves' ophthalmopathy and Graves' hyperthyroidism (dated by TCRdb to 2017 to 2018). Study-wide context: Peripheral blood was collected at initial diagnosis, before any treatment. For training and testing, the approximately 97 patients in the discovery cohort were randomly divided in a 7:3 ratio. In total, approximately 140 blood samples were TCR-sequenced: approximately 42 ophthalmopathy, some 80 hyperthyroidism and about 17 hyperthyroidism-to-ophthalmopathy patients. T-cell repertoires of thyroid tissue and blood were compared in about 6 hyperthyroidism patients. The study used signatures of the TCR beta repertoire to tell Graves' ophthalmopathy apart from Graves' hyperthyroidism and to predict which patients would progress to ophthalmopathy. An independent validation cohort comprised roughly 20 hyperthyroidism patients and about 16 patients who later progressed from hyperthyroidism to ophthalmopathy. To explore V-J signatures distinguishing ophthalmopathy from hyperthyroidism, a discovery set of more than 95 patients (roughly 45 ophthalmopathy, 55 to 60 stable hyperthyroidism) was enrolled. Following sampling, methimazole starting at 30 mg daily was administered to hyperthyroidism patients, and high-dose intravenous methylprednisolone was administered to ophthalmopathy patients. Results the study describes overall, beyond this receptor: In validation, the model predicted ophthalmopathy progression with over 60% sensitivity and 72.22% specificity; approximately 12 predicted patients were CT-confirmed with GO in a median of around 6 months. Sample size was not predetermined statistically, and investigators were not blinded to group allocation. Ophthalmopathy was separated from stable hyperthyroidism by the 13-signature model with about 88% sensitivity and about 81% specificity in cross-validation and with 80%/75% in the test set. Among expanded thyroid clonotypes with frequency above 0.001, most also showed up in blood, which suggests that blood repertoires may reflect the thyroid immune response.

For repertoire sequencing, TCR beta CDR3 regions were amplified from RNA transcripts. HTBI primers and the Qiagen OneStep RT-PCR kit were used in a first-round RT-PCR, which was followed by a second-round multiplex PCR, size selection and purification. Sequencing of the libraries was carried out on an Illumina HiSeq2000 in paired-end mode with 100 bp reads. In the paper's pipeline: SOAPnuke was used to process the reads, throwing out any read that had adapters, had uncalled bases, had a mean Phred below 15, or lacked an exact constant-primer or identifier match. COPE v1.2.5 was used to merge high-quality paired reads. Unique nucleotide sequences were defined as clonotypes and aligned to IMGT TRB V, D and J references using MiTCR v1.1. Only V-J combinations with frequency above 0.0001 were analysed, covering approximately 99% of repertoires. For each V-J combination, a TCR clonal expansion and chaos score was defined as F50 clonal expansion divided by the chaos observed in the TCRdist matrix. Features were reduced by Welch's t-statistics and random forest to about a dozen V-J combinations, which fed a naive Bayes classifier. The Morisita-Horn index was used to measure how similar the thyroid and blood repertoires were. In TCRdb, the public reads were trimmed at Q25 with fastp and aligned with MiXCR, with productive beta chains retained. When rows share a CDR3 protein, they turn into one entry using the most common DNA and genes. TCRdb's processing, not the authors', yielded these V and J calls. This sample is represented by about half a million distinct CDR3 sequences; roughly an eighth of them were singletons. About 10% of the sample goes to the ten largest clones.

Taken from the germline V gene, the CDR1 and CDR2 loops are MDHEN and SYDVKM. Trimmed from V: 6 bases; trimmed from J: 5 bases; junction bases lacking a gene match: 10. Measured from the cysteine to the phenylalanine, the CDR3 is 15 residues long. The sequence is cut down to CDR3 DNA, 45 bases in frame from base 1. Ophthalmopathy patients were characterized by moderately to severely active disease, a Clinical Activity Score of at least 3, a NOSPECS grade of at least 4, and a disease duration under 3 months. Patients with other autoimmune diseases, uncontrolled infections, pregnancy or lactation were excluded from the study. Diagnosis relied on clinical symptoms, serum thyroxine, TRAb, thyroid ultrasound and orbital computed tomography. Using Ficoll-Paque density gradient centrifugation, PBMCs were isolated from roughly 9.2 ml of fresh peripheral blood. Total RNA was extracted using Trizol reagent, and RNA quality was checked on an Agilent 2100 Bioanalyzer.

This clonotype was detected ten times or more. Its target antigen remains unknown. No much larger clonotype is one base removed from it; base qualities were not supplied. This chain joins TRBV28 to TRBJ2-7; the junction holds 10 bases that match TRBD1. The sequence was obtained from a woman aged 25 to 45 with Graves' ophthalmopathy. Donor details come from another sample of the same person, matched by shared clones. Material for sequencing was blood. The DNA is TGTGCCAGCAGCCTCGGGACAGGGGTGTCGCACGAGCAGTACTTC. This translates into CASSLGTGVSHEQYF.